This T cell receptor beta chain came from a study of memory CD8 T cells in hepatitis C reinfection. Study summary: Pre-reinfection samples were taken 55 to 20 weeks before detection.

Libraries were prepared by immunoSEQ multiplex PCR; TCRdb keeps only in-frame clonotypes and omits some of them. Of approximately 51,000 clones in the sample, approximately 89% were seen once. Time point indicated: pre-reinfection, 55 to 20 weeks before reinfection detection. The sorted cells went straight to TCR sequencing with no prior in vitro expansion. On this clone: The sample holds other DNA sequences that translate to the same CDR3.

This CDR3 is built from 13 residues. With V trimmed by 7 bases and J by 6 bases, 6 bases remained unmatched. Per germline, CDR1 SGDLS and CDR2 YYNGEE. The source material was naive CD8+ T cells sorted from blood. This chain joins TRBV9 and TRBJ2-1, with 8 bases matching TRBD2. This TCR derives from a man between 18 and 35 years old with hepatitis C virus infection. CDR3 sequence (DNA): TGTGCCAGCCTCGGACTAGCCGGCAATGAGCAGTTCTTC. This translates into CASLGLAGNEQFF. Variable domain in full (rest from reference TRBV9 and TRBJ2-1): DSGVTQTPKHLITATGQRVTLRCSPRSGDLSVYWYQQSLDQGLQFLIQYYNGEERAKGNILERFSAQQFPDLHSELNLSSLELGDSALYFCASLGLAGNEQFFGPGTRLTVL.